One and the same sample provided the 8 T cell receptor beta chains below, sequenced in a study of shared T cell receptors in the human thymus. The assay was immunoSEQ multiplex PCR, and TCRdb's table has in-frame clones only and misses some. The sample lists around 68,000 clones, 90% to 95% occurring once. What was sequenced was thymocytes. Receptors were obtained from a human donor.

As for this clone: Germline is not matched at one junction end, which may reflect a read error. The CDR3 loop reads CASSDNSPLHF. Here the CDR3 DNA reads TGTGCCAGCTCCGATAATTCACCCCTCCACTTT. V is TRBV18 and J is TRBJ1-6; the D is unclear. Per the germline V gene, CDR1 is KGHSH and CDR2 is LQKENI. The CDR3 totals 11 residues.

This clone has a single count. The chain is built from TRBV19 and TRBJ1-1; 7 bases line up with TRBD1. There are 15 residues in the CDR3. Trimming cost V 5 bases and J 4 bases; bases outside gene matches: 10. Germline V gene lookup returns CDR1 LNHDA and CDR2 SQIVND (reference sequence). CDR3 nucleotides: TGTGCCAGTAGTTTGGACCGACAGGGAGGCACTGAAGCTTTCTTT. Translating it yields CASSLDRQGGTEAFF.

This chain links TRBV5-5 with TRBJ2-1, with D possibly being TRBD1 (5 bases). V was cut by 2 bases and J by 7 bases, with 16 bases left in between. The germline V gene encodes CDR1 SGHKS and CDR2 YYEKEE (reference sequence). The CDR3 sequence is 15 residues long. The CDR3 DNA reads TGTGCCAGCAGCTTTAACAGGCCCCGAAATAATGAGCAGTTCTTC. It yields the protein CASSFNRPRNNEQFF.

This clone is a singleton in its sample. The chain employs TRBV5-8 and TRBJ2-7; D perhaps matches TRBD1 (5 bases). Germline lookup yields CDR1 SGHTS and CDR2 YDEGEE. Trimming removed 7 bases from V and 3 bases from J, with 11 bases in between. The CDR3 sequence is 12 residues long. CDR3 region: CASGRGRYEQYF. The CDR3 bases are TGTGCCAGCGGAAGGGGTCGCTACGAGCAGTACTTC. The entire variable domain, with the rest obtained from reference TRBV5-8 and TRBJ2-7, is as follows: EAGVTQSPTHLIKTRGQQATLRCSPISGHTSVYWYQQALGLGLQFLLWYDEGEERNRGNFPPRFSGRQFPNYSSELNVNALELEDSALYLCASGRGRYEQYFGPGTRLTVT.

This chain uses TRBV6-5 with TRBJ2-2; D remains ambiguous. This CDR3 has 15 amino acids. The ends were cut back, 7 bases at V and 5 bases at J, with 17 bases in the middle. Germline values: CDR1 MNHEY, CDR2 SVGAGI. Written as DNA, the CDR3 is TGTGCCAGCACCCCGGACGGGCGGAAGACCGGGGAGCTGTTTTTT. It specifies CASTPDGRKTGELFF.

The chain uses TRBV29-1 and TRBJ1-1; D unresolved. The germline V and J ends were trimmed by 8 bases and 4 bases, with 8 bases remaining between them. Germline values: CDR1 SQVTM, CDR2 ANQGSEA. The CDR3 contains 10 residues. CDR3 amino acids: CSPVPTEAFF. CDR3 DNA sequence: TGCAGCCCTGTACCCACTGAAGCTTTCTTT. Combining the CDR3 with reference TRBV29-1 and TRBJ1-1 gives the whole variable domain SAVISQKPSRDICQRGTSLTIQCQVDSQVTMMFWYRQQPGQSLTLIATANQGSEATYESGFVIDKFPISRPNLTFSTLTVSNMSPEDSSIYLCSPVPTEAFFGQGTRLTVV.

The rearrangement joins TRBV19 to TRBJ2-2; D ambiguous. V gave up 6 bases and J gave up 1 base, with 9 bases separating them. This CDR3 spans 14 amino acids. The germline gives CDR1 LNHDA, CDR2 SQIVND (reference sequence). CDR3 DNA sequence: TGTGCCAGTAGCACCACCCGGAACACCGGGGAGCTGTTTTTT. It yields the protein CASSTTRNTGELFF.

This chain's CDR3 is CASSQDVPDTQYF. In nucleotides, the CDR3 is TGCGCCAGCAGCCAAGACGTCCCAGATACGCAGTATTTT. This chain uses TRBV4-3 with TRBJ2-3; unclear D gene. Germline CDR1 and CDR2: LGHNA and YSLEER. This CDR3 contains 13 residues. V was pared by 0 bases and J by 4 bases, with 5 bases between.